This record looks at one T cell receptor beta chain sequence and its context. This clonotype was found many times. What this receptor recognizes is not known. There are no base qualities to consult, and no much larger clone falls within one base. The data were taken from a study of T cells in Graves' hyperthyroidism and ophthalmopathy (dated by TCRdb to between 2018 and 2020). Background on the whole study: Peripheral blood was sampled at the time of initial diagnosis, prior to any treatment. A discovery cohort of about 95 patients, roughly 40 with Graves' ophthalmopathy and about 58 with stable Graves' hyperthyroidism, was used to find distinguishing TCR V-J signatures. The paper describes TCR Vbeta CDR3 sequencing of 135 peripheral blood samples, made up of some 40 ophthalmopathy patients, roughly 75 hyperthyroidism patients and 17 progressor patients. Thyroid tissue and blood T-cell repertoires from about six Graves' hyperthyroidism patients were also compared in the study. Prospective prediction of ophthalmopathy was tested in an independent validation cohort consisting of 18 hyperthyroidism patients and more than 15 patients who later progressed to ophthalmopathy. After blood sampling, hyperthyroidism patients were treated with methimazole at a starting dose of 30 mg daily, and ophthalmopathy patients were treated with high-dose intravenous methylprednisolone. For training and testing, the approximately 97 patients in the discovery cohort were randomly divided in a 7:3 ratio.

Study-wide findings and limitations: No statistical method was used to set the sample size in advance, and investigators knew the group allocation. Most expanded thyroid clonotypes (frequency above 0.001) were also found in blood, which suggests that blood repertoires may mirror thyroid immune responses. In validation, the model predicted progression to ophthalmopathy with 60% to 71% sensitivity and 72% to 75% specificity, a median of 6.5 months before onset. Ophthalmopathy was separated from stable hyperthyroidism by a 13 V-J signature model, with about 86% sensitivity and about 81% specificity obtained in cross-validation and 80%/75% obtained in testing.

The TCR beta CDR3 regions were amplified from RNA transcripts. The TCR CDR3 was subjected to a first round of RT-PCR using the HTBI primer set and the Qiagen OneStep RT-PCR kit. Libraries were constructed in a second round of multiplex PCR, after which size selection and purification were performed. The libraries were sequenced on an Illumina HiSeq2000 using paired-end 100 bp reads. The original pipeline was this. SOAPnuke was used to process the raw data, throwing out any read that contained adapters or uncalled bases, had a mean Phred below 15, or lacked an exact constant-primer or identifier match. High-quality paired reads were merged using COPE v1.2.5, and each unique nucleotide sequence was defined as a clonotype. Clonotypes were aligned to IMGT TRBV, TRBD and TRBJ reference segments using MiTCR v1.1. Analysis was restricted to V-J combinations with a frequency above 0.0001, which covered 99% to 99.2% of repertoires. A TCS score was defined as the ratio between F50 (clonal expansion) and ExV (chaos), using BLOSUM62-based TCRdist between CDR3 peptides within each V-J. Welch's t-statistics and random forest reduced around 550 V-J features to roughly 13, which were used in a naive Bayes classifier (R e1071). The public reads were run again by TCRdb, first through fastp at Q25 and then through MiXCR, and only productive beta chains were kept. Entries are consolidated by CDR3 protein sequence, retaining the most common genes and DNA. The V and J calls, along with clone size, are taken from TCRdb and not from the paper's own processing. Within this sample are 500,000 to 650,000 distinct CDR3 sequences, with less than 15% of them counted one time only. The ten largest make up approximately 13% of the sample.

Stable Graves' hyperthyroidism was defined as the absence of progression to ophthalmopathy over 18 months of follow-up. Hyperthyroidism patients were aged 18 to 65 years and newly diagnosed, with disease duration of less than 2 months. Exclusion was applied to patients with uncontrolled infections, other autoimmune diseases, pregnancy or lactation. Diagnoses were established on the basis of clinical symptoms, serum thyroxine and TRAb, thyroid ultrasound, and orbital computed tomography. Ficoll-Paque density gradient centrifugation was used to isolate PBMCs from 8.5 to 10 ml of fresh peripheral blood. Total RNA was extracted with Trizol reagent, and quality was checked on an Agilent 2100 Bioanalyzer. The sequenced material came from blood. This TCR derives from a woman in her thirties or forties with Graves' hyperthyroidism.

In nucleotide form, the sequence is TGTGCCAGCCTCGACAGGCGCGACGGGGGCTACACCTTC. It codes for CASLDRRDGGYTF. The sequence is built from TRBV6-1 and TRBJ1-2, with TRBD1 as a weak D call on 6 bases. V is clipped by 8 bases and J by 8 bases, and the sequence between their germline boundaries is 18 bases long. The CDR3 goes from the cysteine to the phenylalanine over 13 residues. CDR3 DNA only is kept here, 39 bases in frame from base 1. Per the germline V gene, MNHNS is the CDR1 and SASEGT is the CDR2.